Following are 15 T cell receptor beta chains from one sample sequenced in a study of T cells in Graves' hyperthyroidism and ophthalmopathy. Amplification targeted TCR beta CDR3 regions from RNA transcripts. HTBI primers were the set used in a first-round RT-PCR of the TCR CDR3. TCRdb fed the multiplex PCR reads into MiXCR, producing one record per CDR3 protein. The table lists 400,000 or so distinct CDR3 sequences, over 12% of them singletons. Sequencing used blood. All receptors derive from a man aged 50-59 years with Graves' ophthalmopathy.

This clonotype was observed a few times. The chain couples TRBV7-3 to TRBJ1-1; maybe TRBD1 (6 bases). This CDR3 has 13 amino acids. Per germline, CDR1 SGHTA and CDR2 FQGTGA. V lost 4 bases and J lost 5, with 11 bases in between. This CDR3 is CASSSTGRTEAFF. In nucleotides, the CDR3 is TGTGCCAGCAGCTCAACAGGGCGGACTGAAGCTTTCTTT.

This clonotype was recorded at least ten times. The gene calls are TRBV3-1 and TRBJ1-2; 9 bases map to TRBD1. The CDR3 spans 15 residues. V shed 4 bases, J shed 3 bases, and the junction held 6 bases outside the gene matches. CDR1 and CDR2 (germline): LGHDT, YNNKEL (reference sequence). Here the CDR3 DNA reads TGTGCCAGCAGCCCTGGGGGACAGGGTCACTATGGCTACACCTTC. This translates into CASSPGGQGHYGYTF.

This clonotype was found many times. The chain is built from TRBV12-3 or TRBV12-4 and TRBJ2-1, with TRBD2 matching over 8 bases. The V and J ends lost 7 bases and 4 bases, in that order; junction bases with no gene match: 9. The CDR3 covers 15 residues. This chain's CDR3 is CASTLTLAGYNEQFF. As DNA, the CDR3 is TGTGCCAGCACTTTGACCTTAGCGGGGTACAATGAGCAGTTCTTC.

Notes on this clonotype: This sequence may be a read error, since a much larger clone differs from it by one base. This rearrangement joins TRBV3-1 to TRBJ2-4, with a weak D call TRBD2 (7 bases). Germline CDR1 LGHDT, CDR2 YNNKEL (reference sequence). This CDR3 contains 13 residues. CDR3 amino acids: CASGQDAGAIQYF. DNA for the CDR3: TGTGCCAGCGGCCAAGATGCGGGGGCCATTCAGTACTTC.

This clonotype was picked up many times. This rearrangement joins TRBV29-1 to TRBJ2-1, with a weak D call TRBD1 (6 bases). The CDR3 totals 16 residues. Between the trimmed V and J ends, which lost 4 bases and 4 bases, there was a span of 20 bases. The germline CDR1 and CDR2 sequences are SQVTM and ANQGSEA. CDR3 in amino acids: CSVVGSRDTKYNEQFF. The CDR3 DNA follows: TGCAGCGTTGTCGGGTCCAGGGACACCAAATACAATGAGCAGTTCTTC.

This clonotype has ten or more counts. The chain couples TRBV29-1 to TRBJ1-2; D is perhaps TRBD1 (5 bases). The CDR3 has 14 residues. Trimming shortened V by 6 bases and J by 6 bases, and 20 bases separated the two germline ends. Germline V lookup: CDR1 SQVTM, CDR2 ANQGSEA. The chain's CDR3 is CSVHDGTGQHGYTF. The CDR3 nucleotides are TGCAGCGTCCACGACGGGACGGGCCAGCATGGCTACACCTTC.

A word on this clonotype: One end of the junction fails to match germline, which may point to a read error. The chain couples TRBV13 to TRBJ2-7; 12 nucleotides match TRBD2. Germline V gives CDR1 PRHDT, CDR2 FYEKMQ (reference sequence). The CDR3 covers 16 residues. The CDR3 reads CASSSFLAGGSSEQYF. The CDR3 DNA follows: TGTGCCAGCAGCTCCTTTCTAGCGGGAGGGTCCTCCGAGCAGTACTTC.

There are many counts of this clonotype. The V gene is TRBV5-1, the J gene TRBJ1-1, with TRBD1 matching 7 bases. The CDR3 consists of 14 residues. The V gene end was trimmed by 2 bases and the J gene end by 3 bases; junction bases not matched to a gene: 4. CDR1 and CDR2 from the germline V gene are SGHRS and YFSETQ. This CDR3 is CASSLTGEDTEAFF. The CDR3 coding sequence is TGCGCCAGCAGCTTAACAGGGGAGGACACTGAAGCTTTCTTT.

This sequence joins TRBV6-1 and TRBJ2-1, with 10 bases identical to TRBD1. The V and J ends lost 6 bases and 9 bases, in that order; junction bases with no gene match: 23. The CDR3 has 19 amino acids. Germline V gene data show CDR1 as MNHNS and CDR2 as SASEGT. The CDR3 DNA reads as TGTGCCAGCAGGGCACCCGGGACAGGGGCCGGGACTCAGTTAAGTGAGCAGTTCTTC. Translation: CASRAPGTGAGTQLSEQFF.

The rearrangement links TRBV20-1 to TRBJ2-7, with 10 positions matching TRBD2. Germline CDR1 DFQATT, CDR2 SNEGSKA (reference sequence). Trimming cost V 0 bases and J 0 bases; bases outside gene matches: 14. The CDR3 is 19 residues long. In DNA form, the CDR3 reads TGCAGTGCTAGAGATGATGGGACTAGCGTTCTAGTACTCTCCTACGAGCAGTACTTC. Protein product: CSARDDGTSVLVLSYEQYF.

This clonotype was counted at least ten times. This sequence joins TRBV20-1 and TRBJ1-5; D unclear. V was trimmed by 4 bases and J by 1 base, leaving 11 bases between them. Germline V gives CDR1 DFQATT, CDR2 SNEGSKA (reference sequence). This CDR3 is built from 14 residues. CDR3 bases: TGCAGTGCTACAGACACCACCAGCAATCAGCCCCAGCATTTT. This gives the protein CSATDTTSNQPQHF.

This chain uses TRBV12-3 or TRBV12-4 with TRBJ1-1; D remains ambiguous. CDR3 length equals 11 residues. Trimming took off 7 bases at V and 6 bases at J, with 9 bases between the two ends. The CDR3 region has the DNA TGTGCCAGCACCGGGTTAGCTGAAGCTTTCTTT. Encoded protein: CASTGLAEAFF.

This chain links TRBV29-1 with TRBJ1-1; D call uncertain. Trimming shortened V by 6 bases and J by 0 bases, and 14 bases separated the two germline ends. CDR3 length: 14 residues. From germline, CDR1 is SQVTM and CDR2 ANQGSEA. CDR3 bases: TGCAGCGTCACCCCGGGCCTAATGAACACTGAAGCTTTCTTT. This codes for CSVTPGLMNTEAFF.

At least ten counts were recorded for this clonotype. The genes are TRBV30 and TRBJ1-1, with D unresolved. The CDR3 is made up of 13 amino acids. Per the germline V gene, CDR1 is GTSNPN and CDR2 is SVGIG (reference sequence). Trimming took off 0 bases at V and 2 bases at J, with 7 bases between the two ends. The CDR3 nucleotides read TGTGCCTGGAGTGTAAACCTTAACACTGAAGCTTTCTTT. Translation gives CAWSVNLNTEAFF.

This clonotype was detected ten times or more. The gene calls are TRBV3-1 and TRBJ2-3; no reliable D call. The germline V gene has CDR1 LGHDT and CDR2 YNNKEL (reference sequence). The CDR3 consists of 11 residues. V was cut by 3 bases and J by 6 bases, with 4 bases left in between. This CDR3 is CASSQMDTQYF. The CDR3, as DNA: TGTGCCAGCAGCCAGATGGATACGCAGTATTTT.